This T cell receptor (beta chain) was identified during a study of T cell responses to AZD1222 COVID-19 vaccine. With respect to this clone: Antigen unknown.

Germline V gene data show CDR1 as SGHAT and CDR2 as FQNNGV. Germline trimming cut 6 bases from V and 1 base from J; bases unmatched to any gene: 16. The CDR3 spans 18 residues. Whole-study findings and limits: Spike-specific TCR breadth rose after two AZD1222 doses, and depth rose as well.

This table comes from immunoSEQ multiplex PCR, and its TCRdb copy is limited to in-frame clones, with some not included. The sample has 130,000 or so clones, approximately 90% seen once. The material sequenced was peripheral blood, taken on day 0 of MenACWY control vaccination. V and J are TRBV11-2 and TRBJ1-2; 8 bases line up with TRBD1. This clonotype was sampled from an adult in good health. The CDR3 loop is CASSSLRDRTLFNYGYTF. CDR3 bases: TGTGCCAGCAGTTCCCTACGGGACAGGACACTTTTTAACTATGGCTACACCTTC.